The 14 T cell receptor beta chains reported below all come from one sample, sequenced in a study of CD8 T cells in Susac syndrome. Reverse transcription used about 0.45 to 1 ug RNA and random hexamers. TCRdb passed the immunoSEQ multiplex PCR reads through MiXCR, listing each CDR3 protein once. Among about 300,000 distinct CDR3 sequences listed, roughly 85% were seen once. The sample consisted of CD8+ T cells from PBMCs. All receptors come from a human donor with multiple sclerosis.

This clonotype appeared a single time. The chain uses TRBV2 and TRBJ2-1; a weak D match, TRBD2 (5 bases). V was cut by 6 bases and J by 8 bases, with 17 bases left in between. CDR3 length: 14 residues. In germline, CDR1 is SNHLY, CDR2 FYNNEI. CDR3: CASRSGPLSYEQFF. In DNA, the CDR3 is TGTGCCAGCAGAAGCGGTCCCCTCTCCTATGAGCAGTTCTTC.

The genes are TRBV4-3 and TRBJ1-1; D is undetermined. Trimming shortened V by 4 bases and J by 3 bases, and 12 bases separated the two germline ends. CDR1 and CDR2 (germline): LGHNA, YSLEER. The CDR3 totals 14 residues. CDR3 nucleotide sequence: TGCGCCAGCAGCCCCTGGTACGGGGACACTGAAGCTTTCTTT. Amino acid sequence: CASSPWYGDTEAFF.

The chain links TRBV7-3 to TRBJ2-3, with 9 bases that match TRBD2. The germline V gene has CDR1 SGHTA and CDR2 FQGTGA. There are 16 residues in the CDR3. V was clipped by 4 bases and J by 0 bases; unmatched bases: 5. Here the CDR3 reads CASSSTSGGSTDTQYF. CDR3 in DNA: TGTGCCAGCAGCTCGACTAGCGGAGGTAGCACAGATACGCAGTATTTT.

This clonotype was seen a single time. V gene TRBV6-2 or TRBV6-3 combines with J gene TRBJ2-7; 7 nucleotides line up with TRBD1. Germline V lookup: CDR1 MNHEY, CDR2 SVGEGT. This CDR3 has 13 amino acids. Trimming took 5 bases from V and 2 from J; bases not matched to a gene: 3. CDR3 in amino acids: CASSGTDPYEQYF. The DNA for the CDR3 is TGTGCCAGCAGTGGGACAGATCCCTACGAGCAGTACTTC.

The V gene is TRBV19, the J gene TRBJ1-1, with TRBD1 matching over 10 bases. The CDR3 extends over 15 amino acids. Germline values: CDR1 LNHDA, CDR2 SQIVND (reference sequence). Trimming at V came to 5 bases and at J to 1 base, leaving 4 bases not matched to a gene. CDR3 sequence: CASSDRGLGNTEAFF. CDR3 in DNA: TGTGCCAGTAGTGACAGGGGGCTCGGGAACACTGAAGCTTTCTTT.

The rearrangement joins TRBV27 to TRBJ2-5; TRBD2 agrees at 8 bases. This CDR3 has 16 residues. The V gene's germline CDR1 is MNHEY and CDR2 SMNVEV (reference sequence). J lost 6 bases, V lost 9 bases, and 18 bases had no gene match. The CDR3 bases are TGTGCCAGGGGAGGTAGAGCGGGAGAGCTTGGGAAGACCCAGTACTTC. It specifies CARGGRAGELGKTQYF.

The rearrangement links TRBV4-3 to TRBJ2-7; D gene uncertain. The CDR3 totals 15 residues. The V gene's germline CDR1 is LGHNA and CDR2 YSLEER. V was pared by 0 bases and J by 0 bases, with 9 bases between. The CDR3 sequence: CASSQEIGPSYEQYF. The CDR3 nucleotides are TGCGCCAGCAGCCAAGAAATCGGACCCTCCTACGAGCAGTACTTC.

The V gene is TRBV20-1, the J gene TRBJ2-1; weak D call: TRBD1 (7 bases). The V gene lost 1 base and the J gene lost 9 bases, with 19 bases spanning the gap. CDR3 length: 15 amino acids. Per germline, CDR1 DFQATT and CDR2 SNEGSKA (reference sequence). Written as DNA, the CDR3 is TGCAGTGCTAGAGCTCCCTTGGAGGGGGCGCGTGAGCAGTTCTTC. This encodes CSARAPLEGAREQFF.

This rearrangement joins TRBV7-2 to TRBJ2-2; D is uncertain. Germline assignment: CDR1 SGHTA and CDR2 FQGNSA. V dropped 5 bases and J dropped 8 bases, with 12 bases sitting between them. The CDR3 consists of 13 residues. CDR3 residues: CASSRVPTGELFF. CDR3 in DNA: TGTGCCAGCAGCCGAGTGCCTACAGGGGAGCTGTTTTTT.

CDR3 in DNA: TGTGCCAGCAGCGCGACCTTAGCGGGAGGGGGCTATGAGCAGTTCTTC. Amino acids: CASSATLAGGGYEQFF. This chain joins TRBV12-3 or TRBV12-4 and TRBJ2-1; 11 bases match TRBD2. V lost 6 bases, J lost 8 bases, and 12 bases stayed unmatched. CDR3 length: 16 amino acids.

The rearrangement joins TRBV4-1 to TRBJ1-2; 10 bases are shared with TRBD1. Germline CDR1 reads MGHRA; CDR2 reads YSYEKL. Germline trimming cut 5 bases from V and 3 bases from J; bases unmatched to any gene: 12. The CDR3 runs 17 residues. CDR3 nucleotide sequence: TGCGCCAGCAGCTCGCCCTCCCGGACAGGGGGGGACTATGGCTACACCTTC. Protein sequence: CASSSPSRTGGDYGYTF.

The chain is built from TRBV4-3 and TRBJ2-3; 9 positions match TRBD2. This CDR3 spans 17 amino acids. After removal of 4 bases from V and 4 bases from J, the junction contained 12 bases not matched to a gene. Germline CDR1 LGHNA, CDR2 YSLEER. In nucleotides, the CDR3 is TGCGCCAGCAGCCGTTTAGCGGGAGTAGATGAGGCAGATACGCAGTATTTT. It yields the protein CASSRLAGVDEADTQYF.

The genes are TRBV9 and TRBJ1-1; 8 positions agree with TRBD1. V gave up 3 bases and J gave up 0 bases; unmatched junction bases: 10. The CDR3 is 17 amino acids. Germline CDR1 is SGDLS and CDR2 is YYNGEE. Here the CDR3 DNA reads TGTGCCAGCAGCGCCCGGACAGGGACGCCCCTGAACACTGAAGCTTTCTTT. It is translated as CASSARTGTPLNTEAFF.

The V and J genes are TRBV11-2 and TRBJ1-4, with D uncertain. In germline, CDR1 is SGHAT, CDR2 FQNNGV. V dropped 5 bases and J dropped 8 bases, with 9 bases sitting between them. CDR3 size: 12 residues. The CDR3 protein is CASSPPREKLFF. DNA of the CDR3: TGTGCCAGCAGCCCTCCCCGGGAAAAACTGTTTTTT. The complete variable domain, with remaining parts taken from reference TRBV11-2 and TRBJ1-4, reads EAGVAQSPRYKIIEKRQSVAFWCNPISGHATLYWYQQILGQGPKLLIQFQNNGVVDDSQLPKDRFSAERLKGVDSTLKIQPAKLEDSAVYLCASSPPREKLFFGSGTQLSVL.